Shown below are 23 T cell receptor beta chains from a single sample sequenced in a study of response to subunit inactivated influenza vaccine. One entry per CDR3 protein results from TCRdb running MiXCR on the RT-PCR reads. The data show about 700,000 distinct CDR3 sequences, roughly 13% seen once. Specimen: PBMCs from blood, collected 14 to 15 days before vaccination. The source of these receptors is a man aged 50-59 years who received an inactivated influenza vaccine.

This clonotype was recorded a few times. The chain has TRBV12-3 or TRBV12-4 and TRBJ2-7; D ambiguous. The CDR3 runs 15 residues. V was shortened by 5 bases and J by 1 base, with 15 bases between the two germline ends. The CDR3, as DNA: TGTGCCAGCAGTCCTAACCGGGCCAAGTCCTACGAGCAGTACTTC. This codes for CASSPNRAKSYEQYF.

This rearrangement joins TRBV7-2 to TRBJ1-5; D is unclear. This CDR3 contains 15 residues. The germline gives CDR1 SGHTA, CDR2 FQGNSA. V was shortened by 2 bases and J by 7 bases, with 15 bases between the two germline ends. The chain's CDR3 is CASSLMVEGGQPQHF. The CDR3 coding sequence is TGTGCCAGCAGCTTAATGGTCGAGGGAGGCCAGCCCCAGCATTTT.

In its sample, this clonotype was seen a few times. The chain uses TRBV7-3 and TRBJ2-7; D is perhaps TRBD2 (6 bases). The V gene lost 1 base and the J gene lost 6 bases, with 10 bases spanning the gap. Germline loops: CDR1 SGHTA, CDR2 FQGTGA. The CDR3 sequence is 13 residues long. CDR3 in DNA: TGTGCCAGCAGCTTAAGTGGGGGACTCGAGCAGTACTTC. It codes for CASSLSGGLEQYF.

This chain uses TRBV7-2 with TRBJ2-5; D tentatively fits TRBD1 or TRBD2 (5 bases each). V was cut by 5 bases and J by 0 bases, with 10 bases left in between. Germline values: CDR1 SGHTA, CDR2 FQGNSA. There are 14 residues in the CDR3. CDR3 DNA sequence: TGTGCCAGCAGCCCGGGACGGCACCAAGAGACCCAGTACTTC. The encoded protein is CASSPGRHQETQYF.

This clonotype was counted at least ten times. The chain uses TRBV5-6 and TRBJ2-7, with 8 bases identical to TRBD1. J gave up 4 bases and V 4 bases, and 10 bases lay outside the gene matches. The V gene's germline CDR1 is SGHDT and CDR2 YYEEEE. This CDR3 comprises 15 residues. The CDR3 region is CASSRSGNRGYEQYF. The CDR3 DNA reads TGTGCCAGCAGCCGAAGCGGAAACAGGGGGTACGAGCAGTACTTC. The complete variable domain, with remaining parts taken from reference TRBV5-6 and TRBJ2-7, reads DAGVTQSPTHLIKTRGQQVTLRCSPKSGHDTVSWYQQALGQGPQFIFQYYEEEERQRGNFPDRFSGHQFPNYSSELNVNALLLGDSALYLCASSRSGNRGYEQYFGPGTRLTVT.

This clonotype was counted many times. The rearrangement links TRBV12-3 or TRBV12-4 to TRBJ2-7, with D uncertain. The CDR3 sequence is 13 residues long. Trimming removed 6 bases at V and 3 bases at J, with 12 bases between. The CDR3 spells CASSITRNYEQYF. CDR3 DNA sequence: TGTGCCAGCAGCATCACACGAAACTACGAGCAGTACTTC.

There are a few counts of this clonotype. The chain is built from TRBV4-2 and TRBJ2-3; 10 bases map to TRBD2. Germline loops: CDR1 LGHNA, CDR2 YNFKEQ. CDR3 length: 18 residues. V lost 0 bases and J lost 1; bases outside the gene matches: 7. As DNA, the CDR3 is TGTGCCAGCAGCCAAGAGTGGGCCAGCGGGAGGGGCACAGATACGCAGTATTTT. It translates to CASSQEWASGRGTDTQYF.

There are a few counts of this clonotype. The rearrangement joins TRBV5-1 to TRBJ1-2; tentatively, D is TRBD1 (6 bases). The V end lost 1 base, the J end lost 1 base, and 14 bases lay between the germline ends. Germline V gene lookup returns CDR1 SGHRS and CDR2 YFSETQ. The CDR3 has 16 residues. The CDR3 DNA sequence: TGCGCCAGCAGCTTGACCAGGGGTTTTGATAACTATGGCTACACCTTC. Translated, it gives CASSLTRGFDNYGYTF.

CDR3 sequence: CASSEGTSGRRGDTQYF. The CDR3 bases are TGTGCCAGCAGCGAGGGGACTAGCGGGAGGCGGGGAGATACGCAGTATTTT. This chain connects TRBV9 to TRBJ2-3; TRBD2 aligns across 15 bases. J was trimmed by 5 bases and V by 3 bases; bases with no gene match: 7. CDR1 and CDR2 from the germline V gene are SGDLS and YYNGEE. The CDR3 runs 17 residues.

The chain carries TRBV2 and TRBJ2-2, with TRBD2 matching 8 bases. This CDR3 contains 16 residues. Germline lookup yields CDR1 SNHLY and CDR2 FYNNEI. V dropped 4 bases and J dropped 3; count of bases not matched to a gene: 7. This CDR3 reads CASSVGLALYTGELFF. Here the CDR3 DNA reads TGTGCCAGCAGTGTTGGACTAGCTCTGTACACCGGGGAGCTGTTTTTT.

V gene TRBV5-1 combines with J gene TRBJ1-6; D perhaps matches TRBD1 (5 bases). Germline V CDR1 and CDR2: SGHRS, YFSETQ. V was clipped by 0 bases and J by 10 bases, with 14 bases between them. This CDR3 is built from 15 residues. CDR3 DNA sequence: TGCGCCAGCAGCTTGGAGAGAGACAGAGGATCACCCCTCCACTTT. It codes for CASSLERDRGSPLHF.

This clonotype occurred a few times. The CDR3 loop reads CSATRGYEEQYF. The CDR3, as DNA: TGCAGTGCTACACGCGGGTACGAAGAGCAGTACTTC. This sequence joins TRBV20-1 and TRBJ2-7; D is possibly TRBD2 (5 bases). Germline-derived CDR1 and CDR2 are DFQATT and SNEGSKA (reference sequence). The CDR3 is made up of 12 amino acids. V lost 4 bases to trimming and J lost 7 bases, with 14 bases between them.

Only a few counts were recorded for this clonotype. This chain links TRBV11-2 with TRBJ2-3; 8 bases agree with TRBD2. Looked up from germline, CDR1 is SGHAT and CDR2 is FQNNGV. The CDR3 extends over 17 amino acids. V gave up 3 bases and J gave up 3 bases; unmatched junction bases: 11. CDR3: CASSFEYQRGPTDTQYF. The CDR3 region has the DNA TGTGCCAGCAGCTTCGAGTACCAGCGGGGGCCAACAGATACGCAGTATTTT.

CDR3 protein: CASTGLMRADTQYF. CDR3 DNA: TGTGCCAGTACAGGGTTGATGAGGGCAGATACGCAGTATTTT. The chain employs TRBV2 and TRBJ2-3; D might be TRBD1 (6 bases). The V end was cut by 9 bases, the J end by 4 bases, with 17 bases between. CDR3 size: 14 residues. Germline V CDR1 and CDR2: SNHLY, FYNNEI.

CDR3 in DNA: TGTGCCAGCAGCGCTAGGACAGTATTACTCCATGAGCAGTTCTTC. The encoded protein is CASSARTVLLHEQFF. The chain has TRBV7-2 and TRBJ2-1; D is possibly TRBD1 (6 bases). This CDR3 contains 15 residues. Germline V gene data show CDR1 as SGHTA and CDR2 as FQGNSA. Trimming took off 5 bases at V and 8 bases at J, with 19 bases between the two ends.

This clonotype came up a few times. This sequence joins TRBV7-4 and TRBJ2-7; either TRBD1 or TRBD2 may supply D (5 bases each). CDR3 length: 17 amino acids. The V gene lost 6 bases and the J gene lost 0 bases, with 21 bases spanning the gap. Germline CDR1 SGHVT, CDR2 SQSDAQ. The CDR3 DNA reads as TGTGCCAGCAGAAATAATCCGGGAACAGGCCTCTCCTACGAGCAGTACTTC. This sequence encodes CASRNNPGTGLSYEQYF.

The chain combines TRBV5-6 with TRBJ2-7, with 7 bases identical to TRBD1. The junction had 11 bases not matched to a gene; V was cut back by 4 bases and J by 1 base. CDR1 is SGHDT and CDR2 is YYEEEE in the germline V gene. This CDR3 contains 16 residues. The CDR3 DNA follows: TGTGCCAGCAGCCCGGACGGGACAGTCCAATCCTACGAGCAGTACTTC. This codes for CASSPDGTVQSYEQYF.

This clonotype has a handful of counts. The chain has TRBV3-1 and TRBJ2-5; the match to TRBD2 covers 7 bases. CDR1 LGHDT and CDR2 YNNKEL come from the germline V gene (reference sequence). The V and J ends lost 3 bases and 4 bases, in that order; junction bases with no gene match: 8. The CDR3 spans 15 residues. The CDR3 DNA follows: TGTGCCAGCAGCCATCTAATTCTAGCGGCAGAGACCCAGTACTTC. As protein: CASSHLILAAETQYF.

The chain joins TRBV3-1 to TRBJ2-1; 9 bases are shared with TRBD2. The germline V gene has CDR1 LGHDT and CDR2 YNNKEL (reference sequence). The V segment lost 1 base and the J segment 6 bases; nucleotides outside the gene matches: 10. CDR3 size: 17 residues. The CDR3 region has the DNA TGTGCCAGCAGCCAAGCTGGTAGCGGGAGATTCATCAATGAGCAGTTCTTC. Translating gives CASSQAGSGRFINEQFF.

The gene calls are TRBV11-3 and TRBJ2-7; 10 nucleotides align to TRBD2. Germline V CDR1 and CDR2: SGHNT, YENEEA. The V segment lost 4 bases and the J segment 2 bases; nucleotides outside the gene matches: 5. This CDR3 region has 15 residues. The CDR3 region has the DNA TGTGCCAGCAGCTACGGGACTAGCGTTACCTACGAGCAGTACTTC. Encoded protein: CASSYGTSVTYEQYF.

This clonotype has only a few counts. This chain connects TRBV9 to TRBJ2-3; D ambiguous. CDR1 and CDR2 from the germline V gene are SGDLS and YYNGEE. This CDR3 is built from 16 residues. V lost 4 bases, J lost 2 bases, and 17 bases lay in between. The CDR3 coding sequence is TGTGCCAGCAGCACCATGCCCCATTCCTACACAGATACGCAGTATTTT. Protein sequence: CASSTMPHSYTDTQYF. Combining the CDR3 with reference TRBV9 and TRBJ2-3 gives the whole variable domain DSGVTQTPKHLITATGQRVTLRCSPRSGDLSVYWYQQSLDQGLQFLIQYYNGEERAKGNILERFSAQQFPDLHSELNLSSLELGDSALYFCASSTMPHSYTDTQYFGPGTRLTVL.

This clonotype was detected ten times or more. V gene TRBV29-1 combines with J gene TRBJ1-5; weak D call: TRBD1 (6 bases). This CDR3 region has 14 residues. V was trimmed by 4 bases and J by 1 base, leaving 11 bases between them. Germline V lookup: CDR1 SQVTM, CDR2 ANQGSEA. The CDR3 is CSVAGEASNQPQHF. In DNA, the CDR3 is TGCAGCGTTGCAGGGGAGGCGAGCAATCAGCCCCAGCATTTT.

The chain employs TRBV24-1 and TRBJ1-5, with no clear D. This CDR3 is 14 amino acids long. V was shortened by 4 bases and J by 7 bases, with 13 bases between the two germline ends. The V gene's germline CDR1 is KGHDR and CDR2 SFDVKD. The CDR3 DNA reads TGTGCCACCAGTGAGTCCCTAGTAGCGCAGCCCCAGCATTTT. The encoded protein is CATSESLVAQPQHF.